This T cell receptor beta chain was profiled in a study of cytomegalovirus exposure and HLA in healthy donors. Deletions cut 4 bases from V and 4 bases from J, with 15 bases between. CDR1 SGHNT and CDR2 YYREEE come from the germline V gene (reference sequence). This CDR3 spans 14 amino acids. Turning to this clone: Its antigen remains unknown.

Assay used: immunoSEQ multiplex PCR; TCRdb lists only in-frame clones, some missing. There are under 300,000 clones in the sample; 70% to 90% occur only once, and over 0.95% lies in the top ten. General study points: Despite most TCR sequences being rare, some public TCRs occurred in many donors.

Sequencing was done on a sample of PBMCs. The source is a woman in her twenties or thirties in good health and CMV-seropositive. The rearrangement uses TRBV5-4 and TRBJ2-7; D may be TRBD1 (6 bases). CDR3 residues: CASSVKTGTYEQYF. CDR3 sequence (DNA): TGTGCCAGCAGCGTTAAAACCGGGACATACGAGCAGTACTTC.